One and the same sample provided the 16 T cell receptor beta chains below, sequenced in a study of cytomegalovirus exposure and HLA in healthy donors. The PCR employed 60 Vbeta primers together with 13 Jbeta primers. The data were produced by immunoSEQ multiplex PCR, yet TCRdb's version contains in-frame clones alone and is incomplete. This table has around 200,000 clones, around nine tenths appearing once. The sequenced sample consisted of PBMCs. Receptor source: a woman aged 25-40 years in good health and CMV-seronegative.

V usage is TRBV5-1 and J usage is TRBJ2-7, with 12 bases matching TRBD1. V was clipped by 8 bases and J by 6 bases; unmatched bases: 6. This CDR3 has 13 amino acids. Germline V lookup: CDR1 SGHRS, CDR2 YFSETQ. CDR3 DNA sequence: TGCGCCAGTAACAGGGACAGGGGGCCCGAGCAGTACTTC. Translation: CASNRDRGPEQYF.

CDR3 protein: CASSLDREQETQYF. CDR3 coding DNA: TGTGCCAGCAGCCTGGACAGGGAGCAAGAGACCCAGTACTTC. V and J are TRBV14 and TRBJ2-5; 8 nucleotides line up with TRBD1. The trim removed 4 bases at V and 2 bases at J, leaving 3 bases unmatched. The CDR3 runs 14 residues. CDR1 is SGHDN, CDR2 FVKESK, per germline.

The rearrangement joins TRBV5-1 to TRBJ2-7; D is perhaps TRBD1 (6 bases). The CDR3 is 16 residues long. V dropped 3 bases and J dropped 6 bases, with 22 bases sitting between them. Per germline, CDR1 SGHRS and CDR2 YFSETQ. CDR3 sequence reads: CASSSLTGLALSEQYF. The CDR3 bases are TGCGCCAGCAGCTCGTTGACAGGACTGGCGCTATCCGAGCAGTACTTC. Full variable domain (remainder filled in from reference TRBV5-1 and TRBJ2-7): KAGVTQTPRYLIKTRGQQVTLSCSPISGHRSVSWYQQTPGQGLQFLFEYFSETQRNKGNFPGRFSGRQFSNSRSEMNVSTLELGDSALYLCASSSLTGLALSEQYFGPGTRLTVT.

The chain has TRBV7-9 and TRBJ2-1; possibly TRBD1 for D (6 bases). The CDR3 sequence is 14 residues long. Looked up from germline, CDR1 is SEHNR and CDR2 is FQNEAQ (reference sequence). V lost 8 bases, J lost 2 bases, and 13 bases lay in between. The CDR3 nucleotides read TGTGCCAGCTACGAGGGGGTCGCCTACAATGAGCAGTTCTTC. This sequence encodes CASYEGVAYNEQFF.

The genes are TRBV28 and TRBJ2-7; 12 bases are a match to TRBD2. The junction had 6 bases not matched to a gene; V was cut back by 7 bases and J by 2 bases. CDR1 and CDR2 from the germline V gene are MDHEN and SYDVKM. The CDR3 is 15 residues long. CDR3 in DNA: TGTGCCAGCACGGCGCTAGCGGGGGGGCCCTACGAGCAGTACTTC. Its translation is CASTALAGGPYEQYF.

The genes are TRBV27 and TRBJ2-7; 7 bases align to TRBD2. V gave up 4 bases and J gave up 1 base; unmatched junction bases: 7. Germline loops: CDR1 MNHEY, CDR2 SMNVEV (reference sequence). The CDR3 length is 15 residues. This CDR3 reads CASSWSGGPSYEQYF. The CDR3 DNA is TGTGCCAGCAGTTGGTCGGGGGGACCATCCTACGAGCAGTACTTC.

This clone appeared a single time. The chain is built from TRBV28 and TRBJ1-2; TRBD1 agrees at 8 bases. This CDR3 has 14 amino acids. Germline V gene sequence: CDR1 MDHEN, CDR2 SYDVKM. V lost 8 bases and J lost 3; bases outside the gene matches: 8. CDR3 residues: CASGQMGQDYGYTF. CDR3 in DNA: TGTGCCAGCGGTCAAATGGGACAGGACTATGGCTACACCTTC.

This clone was seen once. The rearrangement links TRBV5-5 to TRBJ1-1; 8 positions agree with TRBD1. The CDR3 contains 14 residues. Germline V gene sequence: CDR1 SGHKS, CDR2 YYEKEE (reference sequence). The ends lost 2 bases at V and 7 bases at J; junction bases unmatched: 7. DNA for the CDR3: TGTGCCAGCAGCTTTTTTTCCGGGACAGGTGAAGCTTTCTTT. Protein sequence: CASSFFSGTGEAFF.

The chain recombines TRBV27 with TRBJ2-2; 8 nucleotides line up with TRBD2. This CDR3 spans 18 amino acids. After removal of 2 bases from V and 1 base from J, the junction contained 9 bases not matched to a gene. CDR1 is MNHEY, CDR2 SMNVEV, per germline (reference sequence). The CDR3 DNA is TGTGCCAGCAGTTTAATCGGGCGGGGGGCCCTGAACACCGGGGAGCTGTTTTTT. This sequence encodes CASSLIGRGALNTGELFF.

DNA of the CDR3: TGTGCCAGCAGTCCGTCGCGGGACAGGGACGGCTACACCTTC. The encoded protein is CASSPSRDRDGYTF. The chain carries TRBV16 and TRBJ1-2; TRBD1 agrees at 9 bases. V lost 6 bases and J lost 8; bases outside the gene matches: 10. There are 14 residues in the CDR3. CDR1 is KGHSY and CDR2 is FQNENV in the germline V gene.

This clone was seen more than once but under ten times. V usage is TRBV5-1 and J usage is TRBJ1-1, with D maybe TRBD1 (5 bases). This CDR3 region has 14 residues. Trimming left V 0 bases short and J 7 bases short, with 13 bases between. Germline-derived CDR1 and CDR2 are SGHRS and YFSETQ. The CDR3 DNA is TGCGCCAGCAGCTTGGTCGCGGGGGGGGGTGAAGCTTTCTTT. This sequence encodes CASSLVAGGGEAFF.

The chain joins TRBV27 to TRBJ1-5; 8 nucleotides line up with TRBD1. This CDR3 has 15 amino acids. Germline CDR1 reads MNHEY; CDR2 reads SMNVEV (reference sequence). Germline trimming cut 4 bases from V and 7 bases from J; bases unmatched to any gene: 9. The CDR3 reads CASSSRQGRGQPQHF. The CDR3 nucleotides read TGTGCCAGCAGTTCAAGACAGGGGAGGGGACAGCCCCAGCATTTT.

The chain carries TRBV2 and TRBJ1-1; the D gene is possibly TRBD1 (6 bases). This CDR3 comprises 14 residues. Looked up from germline, CDR1 is SNHLY and CDR2 is FYNNEI. The V end lost 5 bases, the J end lost 1 base, and 11 bases lay between the germline ends. The CDR3 loop is CASSLIQGNTEAFF. For the CDR3, the DNA is TGTGCCAGCAGTCTAATACAGGGGAACACTGAAGCTTTCTTT.

The J gene is TRBJ2-5, the V gene TRBV4-2; TRBD2 is a possible D gene (5 bases). The V gene lost 4 bases and the J gene lost 2 bases, with 11 bases spanning the gap. CDR3 length: 14 amino acids. The germline gives CDR1 LGHNA, CDR2 YNFKEQ. This chain's CDR3 is CASSLGRTQETQYF. The CDR3 bases are TGTGCCAGCAGCCTAGGGCGGACTCAAGAGACCCAGTACTTC.

The chain recombines TRBV28 with TRBJ2-5; TRBD2 might be the D (5 bases). The V gene lost 6 bases and the J gene lost 5 bases, with 10 bases spanning the gap. This CDR3 has 12 amino acids. CDR1 and CDR2 (germline): MDHEN, SYDVKM. The CDR3 loop reads CASSQQRETQYF. The CDR3 DNA is TGTGCCAGCAGCCAGCAGCGGGAGACCCAGTACTTC.

Of note for this clone: One end of the junction is discordant with germline, which a read error may explain. The gene calls are TRBV5-6 and TRBJ1-2, with 10 nucleotides matching TRBD1. The CDR3 covers 14 residues. CDR1 SGHDT and CDR2 YYEEEE come from the germline V gene. CDR3 region: CASSADRGYYGHTF. The CDR3 bases are TGTGCCAGCAGCGCGGACAGGGGGTATTATGGCCACACCTTC. Full variable domain (missing parts from reference TRBV5-6 and TRBJ1-2): DAGVTQSPTHLIKTRGQQVTLRCSPKSGHDTVSWYQQALGQGPQFIFQYYEEEERQRGNFPDRFSGHQFPNYSSELNVNALLLGDSALYLCASSADRGYYGHTFGSGTRLTVV.